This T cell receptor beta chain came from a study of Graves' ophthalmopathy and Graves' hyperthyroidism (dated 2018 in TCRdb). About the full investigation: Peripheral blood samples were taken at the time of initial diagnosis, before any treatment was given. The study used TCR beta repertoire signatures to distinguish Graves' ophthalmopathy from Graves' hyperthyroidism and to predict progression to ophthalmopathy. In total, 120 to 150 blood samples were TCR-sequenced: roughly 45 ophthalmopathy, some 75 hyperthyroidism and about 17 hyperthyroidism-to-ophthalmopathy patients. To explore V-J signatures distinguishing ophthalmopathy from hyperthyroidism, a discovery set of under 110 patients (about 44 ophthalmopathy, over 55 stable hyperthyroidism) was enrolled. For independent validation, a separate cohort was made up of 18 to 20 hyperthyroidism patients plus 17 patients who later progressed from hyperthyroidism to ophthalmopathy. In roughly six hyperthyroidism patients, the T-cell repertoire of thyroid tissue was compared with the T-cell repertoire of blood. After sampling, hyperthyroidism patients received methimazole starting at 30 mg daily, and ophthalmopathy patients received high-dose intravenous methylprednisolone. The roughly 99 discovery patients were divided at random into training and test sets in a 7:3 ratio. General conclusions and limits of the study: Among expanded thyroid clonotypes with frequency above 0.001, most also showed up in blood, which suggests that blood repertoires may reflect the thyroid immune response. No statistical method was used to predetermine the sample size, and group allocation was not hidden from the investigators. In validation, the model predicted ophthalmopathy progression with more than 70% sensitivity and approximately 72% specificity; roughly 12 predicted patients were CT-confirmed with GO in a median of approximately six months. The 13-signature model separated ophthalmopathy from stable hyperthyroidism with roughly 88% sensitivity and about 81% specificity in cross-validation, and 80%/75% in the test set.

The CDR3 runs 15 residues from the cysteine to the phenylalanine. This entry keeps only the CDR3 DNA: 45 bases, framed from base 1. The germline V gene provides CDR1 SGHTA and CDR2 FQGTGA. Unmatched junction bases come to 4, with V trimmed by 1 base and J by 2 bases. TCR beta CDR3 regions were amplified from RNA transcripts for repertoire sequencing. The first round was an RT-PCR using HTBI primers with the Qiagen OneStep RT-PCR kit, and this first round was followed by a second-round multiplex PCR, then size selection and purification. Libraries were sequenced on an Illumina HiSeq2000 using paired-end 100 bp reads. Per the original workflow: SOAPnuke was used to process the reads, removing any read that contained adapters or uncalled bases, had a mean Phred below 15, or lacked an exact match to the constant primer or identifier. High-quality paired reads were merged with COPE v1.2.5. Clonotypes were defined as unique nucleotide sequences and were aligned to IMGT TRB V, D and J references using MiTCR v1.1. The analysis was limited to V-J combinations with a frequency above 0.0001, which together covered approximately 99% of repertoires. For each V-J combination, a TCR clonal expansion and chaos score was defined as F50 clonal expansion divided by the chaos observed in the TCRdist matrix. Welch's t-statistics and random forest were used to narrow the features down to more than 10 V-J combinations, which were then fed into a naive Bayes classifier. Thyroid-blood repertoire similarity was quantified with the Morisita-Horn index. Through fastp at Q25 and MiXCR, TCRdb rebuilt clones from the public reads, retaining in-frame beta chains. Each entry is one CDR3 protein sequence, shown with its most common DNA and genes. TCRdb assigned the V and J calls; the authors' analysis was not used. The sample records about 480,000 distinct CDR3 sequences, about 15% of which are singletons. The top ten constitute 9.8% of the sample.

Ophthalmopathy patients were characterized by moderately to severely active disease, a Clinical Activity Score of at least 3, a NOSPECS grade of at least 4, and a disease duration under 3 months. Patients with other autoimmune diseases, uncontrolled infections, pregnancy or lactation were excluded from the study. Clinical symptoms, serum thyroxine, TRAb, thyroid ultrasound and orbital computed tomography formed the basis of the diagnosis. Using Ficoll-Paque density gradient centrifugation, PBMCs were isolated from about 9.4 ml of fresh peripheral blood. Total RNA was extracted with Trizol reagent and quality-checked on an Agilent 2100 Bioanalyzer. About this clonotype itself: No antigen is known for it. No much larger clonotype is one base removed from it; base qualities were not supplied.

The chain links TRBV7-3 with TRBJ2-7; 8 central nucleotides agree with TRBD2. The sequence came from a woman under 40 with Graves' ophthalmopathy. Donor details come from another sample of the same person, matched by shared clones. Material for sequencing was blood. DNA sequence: TGTGCCAGCAGCTTAAATGGCGGGAGGCCCTACGAGCAGTACTTC. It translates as CASSLNGGRPYEQYF.